This T cell receptor beta chain was captured in a study of shared clonotypes between healthy human individuals. Overall study results and limits: Rarefaction indicated that sorted-subset sequencing remained incomplete although depth was large. Naive subsets generally exceeded memory subsets in estimated richness.

CDR1 is LNHDA and CDR2 is SQIVND in the germline V gene (reference sequence). This CDR3 contains 16 residues. V dropped 1 base and J dropped 1 base, with 11 bases sitting between them. Methods used by the authors: Without quality scores, immunoSEQ junctional reads could not be filtered like full-length reads. TCRdb's table, derived via immunoSEQ multiplex PCR, lists solely in-frame clones and lacks some. Clonal size and the V and J genes are those of that table, whereas D and trimming came from the DNA. The top ten clones hold approximately 0.13% of a sample with 2 million to 2.5 million clones, 90% to 97% of them seen once. To note about this clone: Its specificity is unknown.

This sequence joins TRBV19 and TRBJ1-5; D is perhaps TRBD1 (5 bases). The TCR comes from a man younger than 35 in good health. The sequencing sample was made of naive CD4+ T cells sorted from blood. Subset denoted: CD45RA+ positively selected. CDR3: CASSIAGRGSNQPQHF. The CDR3 DNA reads TGTGCCAGTAGTATAGCAGGCCGGGGGAGCAATCAGCCCCAGCATTTT.